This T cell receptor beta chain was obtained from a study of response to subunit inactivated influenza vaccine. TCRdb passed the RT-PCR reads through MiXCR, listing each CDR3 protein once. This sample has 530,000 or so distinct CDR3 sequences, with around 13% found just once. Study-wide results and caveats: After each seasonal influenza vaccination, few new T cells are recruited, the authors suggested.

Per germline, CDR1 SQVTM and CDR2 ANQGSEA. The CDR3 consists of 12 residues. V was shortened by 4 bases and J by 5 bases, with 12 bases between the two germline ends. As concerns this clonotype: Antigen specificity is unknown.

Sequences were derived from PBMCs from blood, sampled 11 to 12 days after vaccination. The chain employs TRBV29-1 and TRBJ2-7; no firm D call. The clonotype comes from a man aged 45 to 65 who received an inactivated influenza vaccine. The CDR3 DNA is TGCAGCGTTGGGCTGGCAGCCGACGAGCAGTACTTC. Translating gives CSVGLAADEQYF.